These 8 T cell receptor beta chains share one sample of origin, sequenced in a study of cytomegalovirus exposure and HLA in healthy donors. PCR primers comprised 60 Vbeta and 13 Jbeta primers. Assay used: immunoSEQ multiplex PCR; TCRdb lists only in-frame clones, some missing. The sample spans around 130,000 clones; the ten largest clones claim roughly 1.6%. Material for sequencing was PBMCs. The receptors shown here come from a woman in her forties in good health and CMV-seronegative.

The CDR3 bases are TGTGCCAGCAGCTGGGGCGGGGCAGCGGAGGAGACCCAGTACTTC. Amino acids: CASSWGGAAEETQYF. V usage is TRBV11-2 and J usage is TRBJ2-5; D perhaps matches TRBD2 (6 bases). The CDR3 consists of 15 residues. The V gene lost 4 bases and the J gene lost 5 bases, with 17 bases spanning the gap. Germline CDR1 and CDR2: SGHAT and FQNNGV.

The V and J genes are TRBV6-4 and TRBJ2-1; no reliable D call. The CDR3 extends over 13 amino acids. CDR1 MRHNA and CDR2 SNTAGT come from the germline V gene. Trimming cost V 0 bases and J 3 bases, with 3 bases left between them. The CDR3 bases are TGTGCCAGCAGTGACTCCGTCTACAATGAGCAGTTCTTC. This gives the protein CASSDSVYNEQFF.

The gene calls are TRBV5-1 and TRBJ2-2; 7 bases are a match to TRBD2. CDR1 is SGHRS, CDR2 YFSETQ, per germline. CDR3 length: 16 residues. Losses at the gene ends were 0 bases for V and 2 bases for J; bases not matched to a gene: 4. CDR3 sequence: CASSLEGGGNTGELFF. The DNA for the CDR3 is TGCGCCAGCAGCTTGGAGGGCGGGGGAAACACCGGGGAGCTGTTTTTT.

The V call is TRBV5-6, the J call TRBJ2-3; D call uncertain. The CDR3 consists of 14 residues. CDR1 is SGHDT, CDR2 YYEEEE, per germline. V lost 0 bases to trimming and J lost 4 bases, with 9 bases between them. The CDR3 bases are TGTGCCAGCAGCTTGGCCGTAGTACCAGATACGCAGTATTTT. Residues: CASSLAVVPDTQYF.

This chain uses TRBV7-2 with TRBJ1-4; unclear D gene. Germline V gives CDR1 SGHTA, CDR2 FQGNSA. The CDR3 is 14 residues long. Trimming took 3 bases from V and 1 from J, leaving 6 bases between them. The CDR3 protein is CASSFRGTNEKLFF. CDR3 in DNA: TGTGCCAGCAGCTTCCGGGGAACTAATGAAAAACTGTTTTTT.

Points on this clone: At the DNA level, this CDR3 is encoded by other sequences in the same sample as well. The chain combines TRBV5-6 with TRBJ1-1, with D tentatively TRBD1 (5 bases). Trimming took off 8 bases at V and 5 bases at J, with 22 bases between the two ends. The CDR3 length is 15 residues. Germline V lookup: CDR1 SGHDT, CDR2 YYEEEE. CDR3 DNA sequence: TGTGCCAGTAGCCGGGGACCGGGAGTGGAGACTGAAGCTTTCTTT. Translated, it gives CASSRGPGVETEAFF.

The genes are TRBV9 and TRBJ2-1; the D gene is possibly TRBD2 (6 bases). From germline, CDR1 is SGDLS and CDR2 YYNGEE. The V gene lost 0 bases and the J gene lost 7 bases, with 14 bases spanning the gap. This CDR3 contains 15 residues. The CDR3, as DNA: TGTGCCAGCAGCGTAGAACTAGGGAGGCGGAATGAGCAGTTCTTC. Translation gives CASSVELGRRNEQFF.

The chain recombines TRBV19 with TRBJ1-1, with 9 bases lining up with TRBD1. J was trimmed by 4 bases and V by 3 bases; bases with no gene match: 24. Germline loops: CDR1 LNHDA, CDR2 SQIVND (reference sequence). The CDR3 runs 21 residues. In nucleotides, the CDR3 is TGTGCCAGTAGTATCTGGGGGACAGGGCTCGTTTCCTCGCGCGGAAGCACTGAAGCTTTCTTT. It encodes CASSIWGTGLVSSRGSTEAFF.